This TCR beta chain was recovered during a study of OX40 agonist ivuxolimab in advanced cancers. General notes on the study: Ivuxolimab, which targeted the costimulatory receptor OX40 (CD134), was an agonistic, fully human IgG2 monoclonal antibody. Of the approximately 50 dose-escalation patients, hepatocellular carcinoma was present in around 19, melanoma in approximately 15, renal cell carcinoma in 9 and head and neck cancer in 9. Three dose-escalation patients achieved partial responses, one with hepatocellular carcinoma and two with cutaneous melanoma. Patients were allowed to have had prior anti-PD-1, anti-PD-L1 or anti-CTLA-4 therapy, and about 40% of the dose-escalation patients had been treated with checkpoint inhibitors. The paper reports the monotherapy dose-escalation portion (N of about 47 patients) of the phase I ivuxolimab trial. In the dose-escalation cohort, 75% to 85% of patients were male, and the mean age was approximately 60 years with a range of roughly 23 to 79. Intravenous ivuxolimab was administered to patients every 2 weeks at six dose levels: 0.01, 0.1, 0.3, 1.5, 3 and 10 mg/kg. Peripheral TCRbeta sequencing was intended to test whether TCR sequence diversity was altered and clonal T-cell expansion was caused by ivuxolimab.

Measured from the cysteine to the phenylalanine, the CDR3 is 14 residues long. Only the CDR3 region is kept as DNA, spanning 42 bases read in frame from base 1. Based on the germline V gene, the CDR1 and CDR2 sequences are LGHNT and FRNRAP. V is shortened by 7 bases, J by 2 bases, and the region joining them spans 14 bases. Note on this clone: Which antigen it targets is not known. Within one base of it there is no much larger clone, and no base qualities were kept.

Genomic DNA was isolated from the sorted cells so that the TCRbeta CDR3 region could be sequenced. TCRbeta CDR3 regions were sequenced using the immunoSEQ Assay. What TCRdb holds here is the immuneACCESS table cut down to in-frame rearrangements. Part of the clones is not present; checked against another copy, under half of the missing clones reflect an unresolved V gene, and the others are unexplained. The sample table holds 21,000 or so clones, of which approximately 73% were seen once. The top ten constitute roughly 9% of the sample. The trial excluded patients who had a history of autoimmune disease or were on systemic immunosuppression. Peripheral blood for TCR sequencing was collected from all dose cohorts at baseline, on cycle 4 day 1, and on cycle 7 day 1. The samples were drawn from a first-in-human, open-label, multicenter phase I dose-escalation trial of ivuxolimab. Adults with locally advanced or metastatic melanoma, renal cell, hepatocellular, or head and neck squamous cell carcinoma were enrolled in the trial. CD4+ and CD8+ T cells were sorted separately from peripheral blood before TCR sequencing.

The paper's findings and limits, for the study overall: Which antigens the clonally expanded peripheral T cells were specific for was not determined. Low levels of normalized T-cell clonal expansion were also shown by some nonresponding patients. On average, CD8+ T cells showed more expanded clones than CD4+ T cells after ivuxolimab. At doses of 0.1 to 3.0 mg/kg, clonal expansion of both CD4+ and CD8+ blood T cells was observed from baseline to week 6. In the 0.1-3.0 mg/kg groups, partial responders had among the lowest normalized peripheral clonal expansion, particularly in CD8+ T cells.

Rearrangement joined TRBV12-5 to TRBJ1-1; the D gene is possibly TRBD1, with 6 bases matching. This specimen was CD4+ or CD8+ T cells sorted from blood, taken in a trial of the OX40 agonist ivuxolimab. This TCR was recovered from an adult with an advanced solid tumor such as melanoma, head and neck, liver or kidney cancer. The CDR3 loop reads CASAATGLNTEAFF. In nucleotides, the sequence is TGTGCTAGTGCCGCCACAGGGTTAAACACTGAAGCTTTCTTT.